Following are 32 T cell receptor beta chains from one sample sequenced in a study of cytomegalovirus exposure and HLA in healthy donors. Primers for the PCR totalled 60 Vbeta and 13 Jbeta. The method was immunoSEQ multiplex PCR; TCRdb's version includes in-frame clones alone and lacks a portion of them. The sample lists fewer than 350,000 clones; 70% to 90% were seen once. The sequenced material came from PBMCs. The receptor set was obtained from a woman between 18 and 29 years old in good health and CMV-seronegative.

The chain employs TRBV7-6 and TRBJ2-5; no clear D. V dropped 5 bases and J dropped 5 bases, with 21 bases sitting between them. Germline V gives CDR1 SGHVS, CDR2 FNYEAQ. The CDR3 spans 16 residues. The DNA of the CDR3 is TGTGCCAGCAGCCACAAACCTGGCGCGGAGAAGGAGACCCAGTACTTC. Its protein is CASSHKPGAEKETQYF.

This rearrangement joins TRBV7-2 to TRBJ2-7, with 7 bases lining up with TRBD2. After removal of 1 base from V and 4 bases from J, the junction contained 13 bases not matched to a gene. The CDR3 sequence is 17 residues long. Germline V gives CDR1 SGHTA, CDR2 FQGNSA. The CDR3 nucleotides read TGTGCCAGCAGCTTAGTTGGCGGGGGTCGCGGGGATTACGAGCAGTACTTC. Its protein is CASSLVGGGRGDYEQYF. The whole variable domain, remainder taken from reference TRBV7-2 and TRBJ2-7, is GAGVSQSPSNKVTEKGKDVELRCDPISGHTALYWYRQSLGQGLEFLIYFQGNSAPDKSGLPSDRFSAERTGGSVSTLTIQRTQQEDSAVYLCASSLVGGGRGDYEQYFGPGTRLTVT.

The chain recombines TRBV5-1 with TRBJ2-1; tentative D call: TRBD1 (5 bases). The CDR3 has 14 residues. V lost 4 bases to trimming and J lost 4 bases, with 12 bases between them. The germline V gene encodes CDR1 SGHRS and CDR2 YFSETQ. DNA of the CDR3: TGCGCCAGCAGCGAGTTGACAGCTTACAATGAGCAGTTCTTC. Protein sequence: CASSELTAYNEQFF. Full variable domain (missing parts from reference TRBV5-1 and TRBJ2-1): KAGVTQTPRYLIKTRGQQVTLSCSPISGHRSVSWYQQTPGQGLQFLFEYFSETQRNKGNFPGRFSGRQFSNSRSEMNVSTLELGDSALYLCASSELTAYNEQFFGPGTRLTVL.

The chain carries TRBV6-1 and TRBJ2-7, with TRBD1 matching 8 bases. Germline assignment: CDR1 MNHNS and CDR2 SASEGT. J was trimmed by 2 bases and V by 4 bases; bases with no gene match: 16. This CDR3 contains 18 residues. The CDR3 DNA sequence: TGTGCCAGCAGTGGGCCTCAAAGATCCGGGACAGGAGCCTACGAGCAGTACTTC. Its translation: CASSGPQRSGTGAYEQYF.

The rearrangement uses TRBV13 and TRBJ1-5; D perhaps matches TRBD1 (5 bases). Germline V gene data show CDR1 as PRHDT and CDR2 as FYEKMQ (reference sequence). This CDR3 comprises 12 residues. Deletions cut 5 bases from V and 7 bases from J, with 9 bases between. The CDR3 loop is CASSTGGQPQHF. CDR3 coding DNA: TGTGCCAGCAGCACTGGGGGGCAGCCCCAGCATTTT.

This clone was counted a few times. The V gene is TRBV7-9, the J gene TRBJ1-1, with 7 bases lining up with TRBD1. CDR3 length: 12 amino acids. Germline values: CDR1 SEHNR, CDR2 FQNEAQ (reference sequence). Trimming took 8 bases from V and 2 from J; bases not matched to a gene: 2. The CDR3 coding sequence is TGTGCCAGCCGGACAGGAAACACTGAAGCTTTCTTT. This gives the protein CASRTGNTEAFF.

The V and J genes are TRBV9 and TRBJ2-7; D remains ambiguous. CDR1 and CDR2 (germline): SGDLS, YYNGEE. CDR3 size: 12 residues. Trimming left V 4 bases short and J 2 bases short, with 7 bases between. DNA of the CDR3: TGTGCCAGCAGCCGGGTAGCCTACGAGCAGTACTTC. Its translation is CASSRVAYEQYF.

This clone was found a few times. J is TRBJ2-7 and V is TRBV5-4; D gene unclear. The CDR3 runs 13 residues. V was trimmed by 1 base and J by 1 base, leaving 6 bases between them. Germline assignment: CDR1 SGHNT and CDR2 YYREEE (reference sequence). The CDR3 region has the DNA TGTGCCAGCAGCTTGACAGATTCCTACGAGCAGTACTTC. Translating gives CASSLTDSYEQYF. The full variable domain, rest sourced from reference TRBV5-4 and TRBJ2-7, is ETGVTQSPTHLIKTRGQQVTLRCSSQSGHNTVSWYQQALGQGPQFIFQYYREEENGRGNFPPRFSGLQFPNYSSELNVNALELDDSALYLCASSLTDSYEQYFGPGTRLTVT.

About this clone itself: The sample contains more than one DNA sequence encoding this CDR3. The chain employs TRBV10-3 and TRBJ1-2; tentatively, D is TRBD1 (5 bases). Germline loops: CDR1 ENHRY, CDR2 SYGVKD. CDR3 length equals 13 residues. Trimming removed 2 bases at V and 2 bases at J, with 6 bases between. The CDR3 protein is CAISEGGNYGYTF. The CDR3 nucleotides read TGTGCCATCAGTGAGGGGGGGAACTATGGCTACACCTTC.

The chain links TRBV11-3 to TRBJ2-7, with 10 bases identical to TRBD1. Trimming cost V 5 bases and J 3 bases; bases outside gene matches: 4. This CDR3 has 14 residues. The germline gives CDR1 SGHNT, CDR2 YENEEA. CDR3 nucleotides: TGTGCCAGCAGCCCCGGGGACAGGGGCTACGAGCAGTACTTC. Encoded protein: CASSPGDRGYEQYF.

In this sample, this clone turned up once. CDR3 sequence reads: CASSLQGSETQYF. The CDR3 DNA reads as TGCGCCAGCAGCTTGCAGGGTTCGGAGACCCAGTACTTC. The rearrangement joins TRBV5-1 to TRBJ2-5; perhaps TRBD1 as D (5 bases). Germline-derived CDR1 and CDR2 are SGHRS and YFSETQ. The CDR3 extends over 13 amino acids. Deletions cut 1 base from V and 5 bases from J, with 9 bases between.

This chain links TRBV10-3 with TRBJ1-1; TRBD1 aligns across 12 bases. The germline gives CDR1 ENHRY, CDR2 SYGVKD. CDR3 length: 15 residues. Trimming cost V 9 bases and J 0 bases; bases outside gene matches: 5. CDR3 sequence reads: CAITGTGGMNTEAFF. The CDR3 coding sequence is TGTGCCATTACCGGGACAGGGGGCATGAACACTGAAGCTTTCTTT.

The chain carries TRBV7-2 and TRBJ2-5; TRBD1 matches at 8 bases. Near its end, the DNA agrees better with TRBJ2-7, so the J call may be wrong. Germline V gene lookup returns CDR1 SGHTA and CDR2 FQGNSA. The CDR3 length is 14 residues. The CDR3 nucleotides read TGTGCCAGCAGCCCAGGACAGGGTCGCTACGAGCAGTACTTC. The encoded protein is CASSPGQGRYEQYF.

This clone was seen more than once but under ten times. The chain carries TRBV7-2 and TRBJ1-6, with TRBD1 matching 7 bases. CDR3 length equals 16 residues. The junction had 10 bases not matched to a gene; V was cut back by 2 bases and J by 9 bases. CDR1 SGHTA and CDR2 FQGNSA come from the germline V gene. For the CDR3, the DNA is TGTGCCAGCAGCTTACAGCCAGGGGGTTACAGTTCACCCCTCCACTTT. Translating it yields CASSLQPGGYSSPLHF. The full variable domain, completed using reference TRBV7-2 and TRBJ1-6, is GAGVSQSPSNKVTEKGKDVELRCDPISGHTALYWYRQSLGQGLEFLIYFQGNSAPDKSGLPSDRFSAERTGGSVSTLTIQRTQQEDSAVYLCASSLQPGGYSSPLHFGNGTRLTVT.

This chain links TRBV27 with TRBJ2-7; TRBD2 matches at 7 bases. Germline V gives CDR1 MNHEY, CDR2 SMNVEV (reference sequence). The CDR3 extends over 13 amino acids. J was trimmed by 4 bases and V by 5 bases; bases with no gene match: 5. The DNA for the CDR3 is TGTGCCAGCAGTCGGGGCGGGGGTTACGAGCAGTACTTC. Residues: CASSRGGGYEQYF.

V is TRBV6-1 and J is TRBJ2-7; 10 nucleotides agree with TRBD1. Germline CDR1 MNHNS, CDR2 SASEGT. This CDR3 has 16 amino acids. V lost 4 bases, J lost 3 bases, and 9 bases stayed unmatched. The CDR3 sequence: CASSVPGQGRHYEQYF. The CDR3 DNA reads TGTGCCAGCAGTGTTCCGGGACAGGGGAGGCACTACGAGCAGTACTTC.

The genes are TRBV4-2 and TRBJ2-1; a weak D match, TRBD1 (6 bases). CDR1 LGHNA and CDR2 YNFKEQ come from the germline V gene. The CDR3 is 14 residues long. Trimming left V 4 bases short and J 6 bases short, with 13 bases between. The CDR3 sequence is CASSLRGGGNEQFF. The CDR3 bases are TGTGCCAGCAGCCTCCGTGGGGGCGGCAATGAGCAGTTCTTC.

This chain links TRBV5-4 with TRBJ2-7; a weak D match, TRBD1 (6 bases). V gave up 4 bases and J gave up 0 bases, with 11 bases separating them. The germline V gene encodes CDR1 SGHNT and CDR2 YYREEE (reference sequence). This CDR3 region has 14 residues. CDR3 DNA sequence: TGTGCCAGCAGCCAGGGGCCCCACTCCTACGAGCAGTACTTC. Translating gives CASSQGPHSYEQYF.

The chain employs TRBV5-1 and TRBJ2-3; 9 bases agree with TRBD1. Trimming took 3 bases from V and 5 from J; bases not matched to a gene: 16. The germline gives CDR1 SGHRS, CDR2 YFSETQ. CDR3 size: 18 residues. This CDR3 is CASSSRLSGTGLGDTQYF. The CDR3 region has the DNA TGCGCCAGCAGCTCGCGGCTATCCGGGACAGGGCTTGGAGATACGCAGTATTTT. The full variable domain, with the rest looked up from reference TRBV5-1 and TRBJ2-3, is KAGVTQTPRYLIKTRGQQVTLSCSPISGHRSVSWYQQTPGQGLQFLFEYFSETQRNKGNFPGRFSGRQFSNSRSEMNVSTLELGDSALYLCASSSRLSGTGLGDTQYFGPGTRLTVL.

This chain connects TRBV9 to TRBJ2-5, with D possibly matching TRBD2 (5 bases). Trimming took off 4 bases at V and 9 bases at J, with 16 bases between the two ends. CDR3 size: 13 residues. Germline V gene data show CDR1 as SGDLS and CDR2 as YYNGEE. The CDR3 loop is CASSIQYGGAQYF. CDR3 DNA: TGTGCCAGCAGCATCCAGTATGGAGGCGCCCAGTACTTC. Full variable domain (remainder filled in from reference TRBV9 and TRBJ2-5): DSGVTQTPKHLITATGQRVTLRCSPRSGDLSVYWYQQSLDQGLQFLIQYYNGEERAKGNILERFSAQQFPDLHSELNLSSLELGDSALYFCASSIQYGGAQYFGPGTRLLVL.

The CDR3 DNA sequence: TGTGCCAGCAGCTTGGTGGGACTAGCGGGGGCGGGAGAGACCCAGTACTTC. Translating gives CASSLVGLAGAGETQYF. The chain carries TRBV5-6 and TRBJ2-5; 14 positions agree with TRBD2. The length of the CDR3 is 17 residues. J gave up 4 bases and V 0 bases, and 5 bases lay outside the gene matches. The germline CDR1 and CDR2 sequences are SGHDT and YYEEEE.

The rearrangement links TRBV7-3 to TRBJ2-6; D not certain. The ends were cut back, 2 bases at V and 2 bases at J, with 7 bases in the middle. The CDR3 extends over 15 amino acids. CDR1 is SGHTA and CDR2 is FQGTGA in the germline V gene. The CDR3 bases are TGTGCCAGCAGCTTATTTAATGCTGGGGCCAACGTCCTGACTTTC. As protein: CASSLFNAGANVLTF.

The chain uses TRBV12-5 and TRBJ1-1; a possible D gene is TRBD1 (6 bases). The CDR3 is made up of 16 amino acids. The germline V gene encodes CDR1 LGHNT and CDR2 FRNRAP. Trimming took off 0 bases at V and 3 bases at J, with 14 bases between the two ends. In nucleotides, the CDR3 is TGTGCTAGTGGTTTGGTAGGGGGGGGGCGCGACACTGAAGCTTTCTTT. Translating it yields CASGLVGGGRDTEAFF.

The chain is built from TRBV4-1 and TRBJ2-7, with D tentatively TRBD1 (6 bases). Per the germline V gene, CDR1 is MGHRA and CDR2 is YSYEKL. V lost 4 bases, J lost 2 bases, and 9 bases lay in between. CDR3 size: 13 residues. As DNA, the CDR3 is TGCGCCAGCAGCCTCCGGGACACCTACGAGCAGTACTTC. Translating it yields CASSLRDTYEQYF.

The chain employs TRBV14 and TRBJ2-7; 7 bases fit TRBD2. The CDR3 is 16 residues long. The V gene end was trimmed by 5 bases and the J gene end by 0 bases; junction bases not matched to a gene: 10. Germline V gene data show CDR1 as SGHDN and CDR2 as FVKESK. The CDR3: CASSSFGTTNSYEQYF. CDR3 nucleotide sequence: TGTGCCAGCAGCTCCTTTGGGACTACGAACTCCTACGAGCAGTACTTC.

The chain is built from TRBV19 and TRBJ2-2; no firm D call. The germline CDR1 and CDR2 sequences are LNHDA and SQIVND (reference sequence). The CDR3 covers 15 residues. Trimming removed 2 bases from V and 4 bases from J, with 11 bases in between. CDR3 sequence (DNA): TGTGCCAGTAGTATAACTGCGCTAAGCACCGGGGAGCTGTTTTTT. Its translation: CASSITALSTGELFF.

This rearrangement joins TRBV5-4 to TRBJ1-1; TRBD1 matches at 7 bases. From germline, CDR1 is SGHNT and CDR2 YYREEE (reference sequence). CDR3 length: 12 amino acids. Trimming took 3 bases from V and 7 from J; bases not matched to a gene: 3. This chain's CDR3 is CASSSYRGEAFF. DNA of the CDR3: TGTGCCAGCAGCTCCTACAGGGGTGAAGCTTTCTTT.

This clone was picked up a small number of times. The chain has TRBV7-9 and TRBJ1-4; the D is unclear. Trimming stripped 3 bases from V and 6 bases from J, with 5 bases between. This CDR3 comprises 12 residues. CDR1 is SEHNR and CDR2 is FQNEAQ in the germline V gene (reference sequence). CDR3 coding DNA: TGTGCCAGCAGCTTGGGCGATGAAAAACTGTTTTTT. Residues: CASSLGDEKLFF.

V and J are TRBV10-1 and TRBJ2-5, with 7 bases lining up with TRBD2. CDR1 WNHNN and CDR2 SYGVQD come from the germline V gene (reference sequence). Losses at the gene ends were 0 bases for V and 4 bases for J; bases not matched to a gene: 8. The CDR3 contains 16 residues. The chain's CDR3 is CASSESTSLFRETQYF. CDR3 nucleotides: TGCGCCAGCAGTGAGTCGACTAGCCTGTTCCGAGAGACCCAGTACTTC.

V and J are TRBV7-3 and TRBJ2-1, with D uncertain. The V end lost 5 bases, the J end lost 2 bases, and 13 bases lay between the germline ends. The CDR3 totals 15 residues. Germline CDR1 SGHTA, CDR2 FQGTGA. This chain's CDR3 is CASSKNRVTYNEQFF. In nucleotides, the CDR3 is TGTGCCAGCAGCAAAAACCGGGTCACCTACAATGAGCAGTTCTTC.

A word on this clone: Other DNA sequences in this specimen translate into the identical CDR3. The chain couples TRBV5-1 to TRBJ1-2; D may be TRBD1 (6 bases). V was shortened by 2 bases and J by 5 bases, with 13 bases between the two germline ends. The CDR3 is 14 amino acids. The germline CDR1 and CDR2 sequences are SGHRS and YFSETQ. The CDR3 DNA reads TGCGCCAGCAGCTTCGTTTCAGGGGATTATGGCTACACCTTC. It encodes CASSFVSGDYGYTF.

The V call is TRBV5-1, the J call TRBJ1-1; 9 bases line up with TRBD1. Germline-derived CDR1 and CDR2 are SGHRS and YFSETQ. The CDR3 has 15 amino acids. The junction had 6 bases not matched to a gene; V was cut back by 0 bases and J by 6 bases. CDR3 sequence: CASSLAPGQGSEAFF. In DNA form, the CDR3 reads TGCGCCAGCAGCTTGGCCCCGGGACAGGGCTCTGAAGCTTTCTTT.